This is a list of T cell receptor beta chains from one sample in a study of blood T cell repertoires in COVID-19. Profiling relied on immunoSEQ multiplex PCR, and the TCRdb table lists in-frame clones only, not all of them. The table includes over 300,000 clones, 65% to 90% detected once. The material sequenced was peripheral blood. These receptors all come from a human donor in a cohort sampled during active COVID-19. Both conserved end residues are part of each CDR3. A D gene is named only where the DNA matches it firmly.

13 | - | TRBV6-5 | CASSYVGGEKLFF
13 | - | TRBV6-5 | CASSLQGNTEAFF
16 | - | TRBV5-1 | CASSLARQGVGYEQYF
13 | TRBD1 | TRBV29-1 | CSVVGTGAYEQYF
15 | TRBD2 | TRBV7-3 | CASSLNSGGISEQFF
13 | - | TRBV6-5 | CASSLRQHTEAFF
14 | - | TRBV7-2 | CASSLGVSADTQYF
14 | - | TRBV7-3 | CASSPDTLTTEAFF
15 | TRBD2 | TRBV2 | CASVREQVNTGELFF
15 | TRBD1 | TRBV4-1 | CASSPGQGPSYEQYF
14 | - | TRBV21-1 | CAMRGVLSGNTIYF
15 | TRBD1 | TRBV5-4 | CASSPRSTGGDEQYF
16 | TRBD1 | TRBV5-1 | CASSLEPGQGTYEQYF
13 | - | TRBV4-2 | CASSQEPGDIQYF